A single sample is the source of the 25 T cell receptor beta chains below, sequenced in a study of graft-versus-host responses after intestinal transplantation. No antigen has been assigned to these receptors. Method: immunoSEQ multiplex PCR; TCRdb's copy keeps in-frame clones and lacks some. The sample contains over 90,000 clones, over 75% of which appear only once. Sequencing used unstimulated CD8+ T cells sorted from spleen or lymph node cells, obtained before intestinal transplant. The origin of the receptors is a human donor who received an intestinal transplant.

The V and J genes are TRBV30 and TRBJ2-3; D perhaps matches TRBD1 (5 bases). The germline V and J ends were trimmed by 1 base and 4 bases, with 9 bases remaining between them. Germline V gives CDR1 GTSNPN, CDR2 SVGIG (reference sequence). This CDR3 comprises 13 residues. CDR3 sequence: CAWSAQGADTQYF. DNA of the CDR3: TGTGCCTGGAGTGCTCAAGGGGCAGATACGCAGTATTTT.

V gene TRBV30 combines with J gene TRBJ2-7, with a weak D call TRBD1 (5 bases). The length of the CDR3 is 13 residues. The V end was cut by 2 bases, the J end by 2 bases, with 10 bases between. Germline V gene sequence: CDR1 GTSNPN, CDR2 SVGIG (reference sequence). The CDR3 DNA is TGTGCCTGGAGTCAAGGGGTAGCCTACGAGCAGTACTTC. It codes for CAWSQGVAYEQYF.

The chain carries TRBV4-1 and TRBJ2-1; 10 positions agree with TRBD2. Germline V gives CDR1 MGHRA, CDR2 YSYEKL. The length of the CDR3 is 16 residues. Losses at the gene ends were 4 bases for V and 5 bases for J; bases not matched to a gene: 8. The CDR3 DNA reads as TGCGCCAGCAGCCGAAGACTAGCGGGTGCCCACAATGAGCAGTTCTTC. This translates into CASSRRLAGAHNEQFF.

This chain connects TRBV6-5 to TRBJ2-7; TRBD1 matches at 9 bases. The CDR3 runs 14 residues. J gave up 2 bases and V 4 bases, and 3 bases lay outside the gene matches. The germline gives CDR1 MNHEY, CDR2 SVGAGI. The CDR3, as DNA: TGTGCCAGCAGTTCGACAGGGGGACCCTACGAGCAGTACTTC. Translating gives CASSSTGGPYEQYF.

The chain has TRBV29-1 and TRBJ2-1; 7 nucleotides match TRBD2. Germline CDR1 is SQVTM and CDR2 is ANQGSEA. V was clipped by 4 bases and J by 2 bases; unmatched bases: 14. CDR3 length equals 17 residues. In nucleotides, the CDR3 is TGCAGCGTTGGGACTAGTGAAGGGTGGAGCGCCTACAATGAGCAGTTCTTC. This sequence encodes CSVGTSEGWSAYNEQFF.

The CDR3 sequence: CASSLAGGPNNEQFF. As DNA, the CDR3 is TGTGCCAGCAGCTTAGCGGGGGGGCCAAACAATGAGCAGTTCTTC. The chain has TRBV7-6 and TRBJ2-1; D may be TRBD2 (7 bases). Trimming shortened V by 0 bases and J by 5 bases, and 11 bases separated the two germline ends. The CDR3 spans 15 residues. Germline V gene lookup returns CDR1 SGHVS and CDR2 FNYEAQ. The entire variable domain, with the rest obtained from reference TRBV7-6 and TRBJ2-1, is as follows: GAGVSQSPRYKVTKRGQDVALRCDPISGHVSLYWYRQALGQGPEFLTYFNYEAQQDKSGLPNDRFSAERPEGSISTLTIQRTEQRDSAMYRCASSLAGGPNNEQFFGPGTRLTVL.

This clone was seen only once. This CDR3 is also generated by other DNA sequences in the sample. This chain links TRBV9 with TRBJ2-3, with D unresolved. Germline CDR1 reads SGDLS; CDR2 reads YYNGEE. The CDR3 covers 12 residues. Trimming shortened V by 4 bases and J by 0 bases, and 3 bases separated the two germline ends. In DNA form, the CDR3 reads TGTGCCAGCAGCTCAAGCACAGATACGCAGTATTTT. This codes for CASSSSTDTQYF.

This clone has only one observation. The chain is built from TRBV30 and TRBJ2-3, with TRBD1 matching 12 bases. Germline CDR1 is GTSNPN and CDR2 is SVGIG (reference sequence). The CDR3 covers 16 residues. After removal of 5 bases from V and 3 bases from J, the junction contained 9 bases not matched to a gene. CDR3 in DNA: TGTGCCTGGGCAAAAGGGACAGGGGGCTGGACAGATACGCAGTATTTT. This encodes CAWAKGTGGWTDTQYF. The full variable domain, with the rest looked up from reference TRBV30 and TRBJ2-3, is SQTIHQWPATLVQPVGSPLSLECTVEGTSNPNLYWYRQAAGRGLQLLFYSVGIGQISSEVPQNLSASRPQDRQFILSSKKLLLSDSGFYLCAWAKGTGGWTDTQYFGPGTRLTVL.

The V call is TRBV7-8, the J call TRBJ1-1, with 8 nucleotides matching TRBD1. This CDR3 contains 15 residues. Germline-derived CDR1 and CDR2 are SGHVS and FQNEAQ. J was trimmed by 6 bases and V by 5 bases; bases with no gene match: 11. The CDR3 nucleotides read TGTGCCAGCAGCATAGTCGGACAGGGTACGTCTGAAGCTTTCTTT. This translates into CASSIVGQGTSEAFF.

The chain employs TRBV19 and TRBJ2-7, with 9 bases that match TRBD1. The junction had 4 bases not matched to a gene; V was cut back by 5 bases and J by 2 bases. Germline CDR1 is LNHDA and CDR2 is SQIVND (reference sequence). The CDR3 runs to 14 residues. The CDR3 loop reads CASSSGTGPYEQYF. The CDR3 DNA is TGTGCCAGTAGTTCCGGGACAGGGCCCTACGAGCAGTACTTC.

A remark on this clone: One end of the junction fails to match germline, which may point to a read error. CDR3 nucleotides: TGTGCCAGCAGGGAAGTAGCGGGCCCCTCCTACAATGAGCAGTTCTTC. Translation: CASREVAGPSYNEQFF. The chain uses TRBV2 and TRBJ2-1; 7 positions match TRBD2. This CDR3 contains 16 residues. CDR1 and CDR2 (germline): SNHLY, FYNNEI.

The CDR3 here is CASSRGTGEKLFF. In DNA, the CDR3 is TGTGCCAGTAGTAGGGGAACAGGTGAAAAACTGTTTTTT. The rearrangement uses TRBV19 and TRBJ1-4; D may be TRBD1 (5 bases). Between the trimmed V and J ends, which lost 4 bases and 7 bases, there was a span of 10 bases. Germline CDR1 LNHDA, CDR2 SQIVND (reference sequence). The CDR3 covers 13 residues.

The chain carries TRBV29-1 and TRBJ2-1, with 7 bases identical to TRBD2. CDR1 and CDR2 from the germline V gene are SQVTM and ANQGSEA. Losses at the gene ends were 3 bases for V and 3 bases for J; bases not matched to a gene: 5. The CDR3 is 14 amino acids. The CDR3 DNA reads TGCAGCGTTGAGCGGCTAGCGGACTACAATGAGCAGTTCTTC. As protein: CSVERLADYNEQFF.

The V and J genes are TRBV7-9 and TRBJ1-1, with D tentatively TRBD1 (6 bases). Germline assignment: CDR1 SEHNR and CDR2 FQNEAQ (reference sequence). The CDR3 contains 15 residues. Trimming took 3 bases from V and 1 from J, leaving 12 bases between them. The CDR3 nucleotides are TGTGCCAGCAGCTTCCTACAGGGCCCGAACACTGAAGCTTTCTTT. This sequence encodes CASSFLQGPNTEAFF.

The chain carries TRBV30 and TRBJ1-3; D unclear. V shed 0 bases and J shed 0 bases, with 36 bases lying between them. Per germline, CDR1 GTSNPN and CDR2 SVGIG (reference sequence). The CDR3 is 24 amino acids. The CDR3 sequence: CAWSVVQTLAQPPGWEDSGNTIYF. The CDR3 region has the DNA TGTGCCTGGAGTGTGGTCCAAACCCTAGCTCAGCCCCCAGGCTGGGAAGACTCTGGAAACACCATATATTTT.

This rearrangement joins TRBV11-1 to TRBJ1-4; 8 bases are a match to TRBD1. Germline CDR1 SGHAT, CDR2 FQDESV (reference sequence). The CDR3 totals 15 residues. With 5 bases clipped from V and 8 bases from J, the junction kept 10 bases outside the gene matches. The CDR3 sequence: CASSPLGQGLEKLFF. The DNA for the CDR3 is TGTGCCAGCAGCCCGCTCGGACAGGGTTTGGAAAAACTGTTTTTT.

The J gene is TRBJ1-4, the V gene TRBV6-1; 8 positions match TRBD1. Looked up from germline, CDR1 is MNHNS and CDR2 is SASEGT. This CDR3 comprises 13 residues. V gave up 6 bases and J gave up 5 bases; unmatched junction bases: 2. DNA for the CDR3: TGTGCCAGCAGCGGACAGGGCAATGAAAAACTGTTTTTT. Residues: CASSGQGNEKLFF.

The rearrangement links TRBV7-3 to TRBJ2-5; TRBD1 agrees at 7 bases. Germline loops: CDR1 SGHTA, CDR2 FQGTGA. The J segment lost 4 bases and the V segment lost 5 bases, leaving 4 bases of the junction unmatched. The CDR3 runs to 13 residues. CDR3 protein: CASSQTGRETQYF. CDR3 DNA: TGTGCCAGCAGCCAGACAGGGCGAGAGACCCAGTACTTC.

The gene calls are TRBV10-1 and TRBJ2-7; a possible D gene is TRBD2 (7 bases). The CDR3 extends over 16 amino acids. Trimming shortened V by 6 bases and J by 6 bases, and 24 bases separated the two germline ends. In germline, CDR1 is WNHNN, CDR2 SYGVQD (reference sequence). CDR3 DNA: TGCGCCAGCAGAGCAACGAGGGGGGGTGAGTTCGGCGAGCAGTACTTC. Its translation: CASRATRGGEFGEQYF.

The chain recombines TRBV6-1 with TRBJ2-7; possibly TRBD2 for D (5 bases). V was clipped by 6 bases and J by 2 bases, with 11 bases between them. The CDR3 sequence is 13 residues long. From germline, CDR1 is MNHNS and CDR2 SASEGT. This CDR3 is CASSARDPYEQYF. CDR3 nucleotides: TGTGCCAGCAGCGCCCGGGATCCCTACGAGCAGTACTTC.

The chain recombines TRBV30 with TRBJ2-7, with TRBD2 identical over 10 bases. V was pared by 0 bases and J by 7 bases, with 9 bases of the junction left unmatched. The CDR3 is 15 amino acids. The germline V gene encodes CDR1 GTSNPN and CDR2 SVGIG (reference sequence). As DNA, the CDR3 is TGTGCCTGGAGTGTATTACCTGGACTAGCGGTTGAGCAGTACTTC. This encodes CAWSVLPGLAVEQYF.

The rearrangement links TRBV28 to TRBJ2-7, with TRBD2 matching over 7 bases. This CDR3 has 14 residues. Per the germline V gene, CDR1 is MDHEN and CDR2 is SYDVKM. V lost 7 bases, J lost 0 bases, and 6 bases stayed unmatched. CDR3: CASTGGGSSYEQYF. CDR3 bases: TGTGCCAGCACTGGGGGGGGAAGCTCCTACGAGCAGTACTTC.

This clone came up a few times. The chain couples TRBV5-6 to TRBJ2-7, with 10 bases fitting TRBD2. V lost 5 bases and J lost 2; bases outside the gene matches: 4. Looked up from germline, CDR1 is SGHDT and CDR2 is YYEEEE. The CDR3 has 14 amino acids. The CDR3 sequence: CASSQSGRAYEQYF. The CDR3 DNA sequence: TGTGCCAGCAGTCAGAGCGGGAGGGCCTACGAGCAGTACTTC.

This clone was seen only a few times. This rearrangement joins TRBV4-3 to TRBJ1-1, with D hard to call. With 1 base removed from V and 7 bases from J, the gap between germline ends came to 10 bases. From germline, CDR1 is LGHNA and CDR2 YSLEER. This CDR3 has 13 amino acids. In DNA form, the CDR3 reads TGCGCCAGCAGCCAAGCTACCGGGGTTGAAGCTTTCTTT. It codes for CASSQATGVEAFF.

The V gene is TRBV5-6, the J gene TRBJ1-3; the D gene is possibly TRBD1 (5 bases). The ends were cut back, 0 bases at V and 0 bases at J, with 10 bases in the middle. The CDR3 has 16 amino acids. Germline values: CDR1 SGHDT, CDR2 YYEEEE. The CDR3 here is CASSLGTPSSGNTIYF. CDR3 bases: TGTGCCAGCAGCTTGGGGACACCGAGCTCTGGAAACACCATATATTTT.